The 9 T cell receptor beta chains below were found in one sample sequenced in a study of T cell repertoires in cytomegalovirus infection. TCRdb independently ran MiXCR on the reads; one entry per CDR3 protein. The table shows around 430,000 distinct CDR3 sequences, with 42% occurring only once. No antigens are known for them. The sequencing used cultured PBMCs, collected from culture after CMV antigen stimulation. The receptors here all came from a human donor in good health (CMV status not recorded). Some clones in this sample may be carry-over from other donors' samples.

This chain connects TRBV7-2 to TRBJ2-2, with 10 bases lining up with TRBD2. The CDR3 has 16 residues. Trimming removed 5 bases from V and 2 bases from J; junction bases left unmatched: 5. The germline gives CDR1 SGHTA, CDR2 FQGNSA. The CDR3 sequence is CASSTGLARNTGELFF. CDR3 in DNA: TGTGCCAGCAGCACGGGACTAGCGAGAAACACCGGGGAGCTGTTTTTT.

This clonotype was counted once. The chain links TRBV7-8 to TRBJ2-1, with a weak D call TRBD1 (6 bases). Germline-derived CDR1 and CDR2 are SGHVS and FQNEAQ. V was clipped by 0 bases and J by 6 bases, with 15 bases between them. CDR3 size: 16 residues. Here the CDR3 reads CASSLAIRTAPNEQFF. CDR3 nucleotides: TGTGCCAGCAGCTTAGCGATAAGGACAGCTCCCAATGAGCAGTTCTTC.

V gene TRBV7-2 combines with J gene TRBJ1-2, with TRBD1 matching over 9 bases. Germline V gives CDR1 SGHTA, CDR2 FQGNSA. V gave up 5 bases and J gave up 6 bases; unmatched junction bases: 10. The CDR3 totals 15 residues. This CDR3 is CASSPPGQGGNGYTF. CDR3 nucleotide sequence: TGTGCCAGCAGCCCTCCGGGACAGGGAGGGAATGGCTACACCTTC.

V gene TRBV18 combines with J gene TRBJ2-3; D gene unclear. Germline V gene sequence: CDR1 KGHSH, CDR2 LQKENI. Deletions cut 1 base from V and 2 bases from J, with 7 bases between. The CDR3 runs 14 residues. This chain's CDR3 is CASSPRSTTDTQYF. The DNA for the CDR3 is TGTGCCAGCTCACCACGCTCAACCACAGATACGCAGTATTTT.

The chain links TRBV5-1 to TRBJ2-7, with TRBD2 identical over 7 bases. Trimming took 4 bases from V and 2 from J; bases not matched to a gene: 6. The CDR3 runs to 14 residues. CDR1 is SGHRS, CDR2 YFSETQ, per germline. DNA for the CDR3: TGCGCCAGCAGCCCGGGACTACGCACCTACGAGCAGTACTTC. As protein: CASSPGLRTYEQYF.

This clonotype was seen only a few times. The rearrangement joins TRBV7-2 to TRBJ2-5; 10 bases map to TRBD2. V lost 5 bases to trimming and J lost 5 bases; unmatched junction nucleotides: 11. Germline V gene lookup returns CDR1 SGHTA and CDR2 FQGNSA. This CDR3 region has 16 residues. CDR3 nucleotides: TGTGCCAGCAGCCCTTCCAGTAGCGGGGGGTTTGAGACCCAGTACTTC. Residues: CASSPSSSGGFETQYF.

The chain employs TRBV15 and TRBJ1-4; D may be TRBD1 (6 bases). The CDR3 runs to 15 residues. The germline gives CDR1 LNHNV, CDR2 YYDKDF (reference sequence). The V and J ends lost 6 bases and 7 bases respectively, with 18 bases between them. The CDR3 here is CATRLRTDWTEKLFF. For the CDR3, the DNA is TGTGCCACCAGGCTACGGACAGATTGGACTGAAAAACTGTTTTTT.

In its sample, this clonotype was seen a few times. V gene TRBV19 combines with J gene TRBJ1-2; D possibly corresponds to TRBD1 (5 bases). Germline V gene data show CDR1 as LNHDA and CDR2 as SQIVND (reference sequence). Trimming pared 3 bases from V and 4 bases from J, leaving 12 bases between. The CDR3 is 14 residues long. CDR3 loop: CASSISTGGYGYTF. CDR3 sequence (DNA): TGTGCCAGTAGTATTAGTACAGGAGGCTATGGCTACACCTTC.

The chain is built from TRBV18 and TRBJ2-2; D not resolved. This CDR3 is 12 amino acids long. V was clipped by 4 bases and J by 6 bases, with 6 bases between them. From germline, CDR1 is KGHSH and CDR2 LQKENI. CDR3 sequence (DNA): TGTGCCAGCTCACGTTCCGCCGGGGAGCTGTTTTTT. Translated, it gives CASSRSAGELFF.